The 27 T cell receptor beta chains below all came from one sample that was sequenced in a study of shared clonotypes between healthy human individuals. Generated by immunoSEQ multiplex PCR, the TCRdb table keeps only in-frame clones and is missing some. The sample lists about 2.4 million clones; more than 90% were seen once. Sample: naive CD4+ T cells sorted from blood. The subset here: CD45RA+ positively selected. These receptors all stem from a man aged 18 to 29 in good health.

V usage is TRBV6-1 and J usage is TRBJ2-4; 7 bases agree with TRBD1. Trimming took 1 base from V and 0 from J; bases not matched to a gene: 12. The CDR3 has 19 amino acids. CDR1 and CDR2 (germline): MNHNS, SASEGT. Written as DNA, the CDR3 is TGTGCCAGCAGTGAAGGAAGGGGCCAAGGGGGCCAAGCCAAAAACATTCAGTACTTC. Amino acid sequence: CASSEGRGQGGQAKNIQYF.

This sequence joins TRBV6-5 and TRBJ2-3, with 8 positions matching TRBD1. This CDR3 is 14 amino acids long. Unmatched junction bases numbered 2, after V lost 6 bases and J lost 0 bases. CDR1 is MNHEY, CDR2 SVGAGI, per germline. CDR3 nucleotides: TGTGCCAGCAGGGGACAGGTTAGCACAGATACGCAGTATTTT. Translation: CASRGQVSTDTQYF.

The chain employs TRBV27 and TRBJ2-3; 7 nucleotides match TRBD1. The junction had 11 bases not matched to a gene; V was cut back by 5 bases and J by 6 bases. CDR1 is MNHEY, CDR2 SMNVEV, per germline (reference sequence). This CDR3 is built from 15 residues. The DNA of the CDR3 is TGTGCCAGCAGTCTACAGGGGAAAGGGGCGGATACGCAGTATTTT. Translating it yields CASSLQGKGADTQYF.

This clone was found a few times. The chain is built from TRBV10-2 and TRBJ1-5; D is perhaps TRBD1 (6 bases). In germline, CDR1 is WSHSY, CDR2 SAAADI. The V end was cut by 6 bases, the J end by 6 bases, with 15 bases between. This CDR3 is 14 amino acids long. CDR3 DNA sequence: TGCGCCAGCAGCATTGCAGGGGAAGGTCAGCCCCAGCATTTT. Residues: CASSIAGEGQPQHF.

This chain connects TRBV5-1 to TRBJ1-2; no definite D call. The CDR3 is 15 residues long. Trimming removed 0 bases at V and 0 bases at J, with 9 bases between. CDR1 and CDR2 from the germline V gene are SGHRS and YFSETQ. CDR3 loop: CASSLEGTANYGYTF. CDR3 bases: TGCGCCAGCAGCTTGGAGGGTACGGCTAACTATGGCTACACCTTC.

The V call is TRBV10-3, the J call TRBJ1-4, with 8 bases fitting TRBD1. Germline-derived CDR1 and CDR2 are ENHRY and SYGVKD. The junction had 3 bases not matched to a gene; V was cut back by 7 bases and J by 5 bases. CDR3 length: 13 residues. The CDR3 DNA follows: TGTGCCATCAAGGACAGGGAGAATGAAAAACTGTTTTTT. Protein sequence: CAIKDRENEKLFF.

V is TRBV18 and J is TRBJ1-5; D remains unclear. This CDR3 contains 14 residues. In germline, CDR1 is KGHSH, CDR2 LQKENI. Trimming took off 6 bases at V and 2 bases at J, with 11 bases between the two ends. The CDR3 region has the DNA TGTGCCAGCTCGCCCTCTGAAGGCAATCAGCCCCAGCATTTT. This sequence encodes CASSPSEGNQPQHF. Full variable domain (rest looked up from reference TRBV18 and TRBJ1-5): NAGVMQNPRHLVRRRGQEARLRCSPMKGHSHVYWYRQLPEEGLKFMVYLQKENIIDESGMPKERFSAEFPKEGPSILRIQQVVRGDSAAYFCASSPSEGNQPQHFGDGTRLSIL.

The chain recombines TRBV25-1 with TRBJ2-3; D gene uncertain. The CDR3 is made up of 15 amino acids. CDR1 and CDR2 (germline): MGHDK, SYGVNS. V lost 3 bases to trimming and J lost 0 bases, with 10 bases between them. The CDR3 DNA sequence: TGTGCCAGCAGTGATTGGGCGACGAGCACAGATACGCAGTATTTT. Translation gives CASSDWATSTDTQYF.

V is TRBV10-1 and J is TRBJ1-5, with D perhaps TRBD1 (5 bases). The CDR3 sequence is 18 residues long. The ends were cut back, 9 bases at V and 1 base at J, with 25 bases in the middle. Germline CDR1 and CDR2: WNHNN and SYGVQD (reference sequence). The CDR3 is CASKTVRVVLWSNQPQHF. CDR3 in DNA: TGCGCCAGTAAGACAGTGCGGGTAGTCCTTTGGAGCAATCAGCCCCAGCATTTT.

The J gene is TRBJ2-3, the V gene TRBV7-6; unclear D gene. This CDR3 comprises 12 residues. The germline gives CDR1 SGHVS, CDR2 FNYEAQ. V was clipped by 5 bases and J by 0 bases, with 3 bases between them. The CDR3 DNA follows: TGTGCCAGCAGCAACAGCACAGATACGCAGTATTTT. Translating it yields CASSNSTDTQYF.

Only one count was recorded for this clone. CDR3 sequence reads: CASSEAQGAGLSTDTQYF. Written as DNA, the CDR3 is TGCGCCAGCAGTGAGGCACAGGGGGCAGGTTTAAGCACAGATACGCAGTATTTT. This chain uses TRBV10-1 with TRBJ2-3; 9 bases are a match to TRBD1. Per the germline V gene, CDR1 is WNHNN and CDR2 is SYGVQD (reference sequence). The CDR3 totals 18 residues. With 2 bases clipped from V and 0 bases from J, the junction kept 9 bases outside the gene matches.

CDR3 nucleotide sequence: TGCGCCAGCAGTGAGACTAGCGGGAGAGTCTACGAGCAGTACTTC. The encoded protein is CASSETSGRVYEQYF. The V and J genes are TRBV10-1 and TRBJ2-7; 11 bases match TRBD2. The CDR3 consists of 15 residues. CDR1 and CDR2 (germline): WNHNN, SYGVQD (reference sequence). V lost 2 bases, J lost 3 bases, and 3 bases stayed unmatched.

The J gene is TRBJ2-1, the V gene TRBV7-3; 8 positions agree with TRBD2. The germline gives CDR1 SGHTA, CDR2 FQGTGA. The CDR3 extends over 15 amino acids. Losses at the gene ends were 3 bases for V and 8 bases for J; bases not matched to a gene: 9. Here the CDR3 DNA reads TGTGCCAGCAGCTTCGAACCCGGGGGGGTTTATGAGCAGTTCTTC. This encodes CASSFEPGGVYEQFF.

This clone was detected once. The chain combines TRBV4-3 with TRBJ1-2; perhaps TRBD1 as D (6 bases). V was clipped by 0 bases and J by 1 base, with 9 bases between them. The germline gives CDR1 LGHNA, CDR2 YSLEER. CDR3 length equals 15 residues. The DNA of the CDR3 is TGCGCCAGCAGCCAAGATGGGGGCTTTAACTATGGCTACACCTTC. As protein: CASSQDGGFNYGYTF.

V gene TRBV29-1 combines with J gene TRBJ1-4, with TRBD1 matching 7 bases. The V segment lost 7 bases and the J segment 8 bases; nucleotides outside the gene matches: 10. The CDR3 sequence is 13 residues long. Germline values: CDR1 SQVTM, CDR2 ANQGSEA. This CDR3 is CSARQGLGEKLFF. In nucleotides, the CDR3 is TGCAGCGCACGACAGGGTTTAGGGGAAAAACTGTTTTTT.

The rearrangement uses TRBV11-2 and TRBJ1-6; D possibly corresponds to TRBD1 (6 bases). The CDR3 spans 14 residues. Germline CDR1 and CDR2: SGHAT and FQNNGV. The ends were cut back, 5 bases at V and 7 bases at J, with 12 bases in the middle. CDR3 nucleotide sequence: TGTGCCAGCAGCGTGACAGGTGTAAATTCACCCCTCCACTTT. It translates to CASSVTGVNSPLHF.

V usage is TRBV5-1 and J usage is TRBJ2-6; TRBD1 might be the D (6 bases). Trimming cost V 0 bases and J 3 bases, with 10 bases left between them. Germline V gene sequence: CDR1 SGHRS, CDR2 YFSETQ. The CDR3 runs 16 residues. CDR3 sequence (DNA): TGCGCCAGCAGCTTGGCAGGGGAAGGTGGGGCCAACGTCCTGACTTTC. Amino acid sequence: CASSLAGEGGANVLTF.

The rearrangement links TRBV7-2 to TRBJ2-1, with 9 bases fitting TRBD2. Germline trimming cut 1 base from V and 15 bases from J; bases unmatched to any gene: 7. CDR1 is SGHTA, CDR2 FQGNSA, per germline. There are 13 residues in the CDR3. CDR3 residues: CASSLELAGPRFF. The CDR3 DNA follows: TGTGCCAGCAGCTTAGAACTAGCGGGCCCCCGGTTCTTC.

The chain links TRBV10-1 to TRBJ2-3; possibly TRBD1 or TRBD2 for D (7 bases each). The CDR3 covers 14 residues. The V end lost 8 bases, the J end lost 5 bases, and 17 bases lay between the germline ends. CDR1 and CDR2 from the germline V gene are WNHNN and SYGVQD (reference sequence). CDR3 nucleotide sequence: TGCGCCAGCGGGCAGGGGGGGCCGGGAGATACGCAGTATTTT. Its translation: CASGQGGPGDTQYF.

The rearrangement uses TRBV7-2 and TRBJ1-2, with D possibly TRBD1 on 6 matching bases. Germline V gene lookup returns CDR1 SGHTA and CDR2 FQGNSA. CDR3 length: 15 residues. Trimming took 5 bases from V and 2 from J, leaving 15 bases between them. The chain's CDR3 is CASSSRQASNYGYTF. As DNA, the CDR3 is TGTGCCAGCAGCAGCAGACAGGCGTCGAACTATGGCTACACCTTC.

This sequence joins TRBV2 and TRBJ2-5; a weak D match, TRBD2 (5 bases). The germline V gene has CDR1 SNHLY and CDR2 FYNNEI. There are 13 residues in the CDR3. V gave up 8 bases and J gave up 5 bases, with 15 bases separating them. The chain's CDR3 is CASGRSGSETQYF. The CDR3 DNA reads as TGTGCCAGCGGAAGGTCGGGGTCGGAGACCCAGTACTTC.

V usage is TRBV6-5 and J usage is TRBJ2-7; TRBD1 aligns across 10 bases. The germline V gene encodes CDR1 MNHEY and CDR2 SVGAGI. V lost 2 bases to trimming and J lost 3 bases; unmatched junction nucleotides: 7. This CDR3 contains 16 residues. The CDR3 protein is CASSYRRDRGSYEQYF. DNA of the CDR3: TGTGCCAGCAGTTACCGACGGGACAGGGGTAGCTACGAGCAGTACTTC.

The J gene is TRBJ1-3, the V gene TRBV11-2; D is undetermined. Trimming stripped 4 bases from V and 0 bases from J, with 13 bases between. Per germline, CDR1 SGHAT and CDR2 FQNNGV. The CDR3 is 16 residues long. In DNA, the CDR3 is TGTGCCAGCAGCTGGTCTAGTACAGTCTCTGGAAACACCATATATTTT. Translated, it gives CASSWSSTVSGNTIYF.

This clone was counted once. Other DNA variants within this sample encode the same CDR3. The chain combines TRBV20-1 with TRBJ2-5; 7 bases match TRBD2. CDR3 length: 11 residues. The V gene end was trimmed by 6 bases and the J gene end by 2 bases; junction bases not matched to a gene: 0. Per germline, CDR1 DFQATT and CDR2 SNEGSKA (reference sequence). CDR3 in amino acids: CSAGLQETQYF. As DNA, the CDR3 is TGCAGTGCGGGACTACAAGAGACCCAGTACTTC.

Only one count was recorded for this clone. CDR3 amino acids: CASSKNGLLGAYEQYF. The CDR3 DNA is TGTGCCAGCAGCAAAAACGGACTATTGGGAGCCTACGAGCAGTACTTC. This chain links TRBV13 with TRBJ2-7; D is possibly TRBD2 (6 bases). V lost 5 bases, J lost 2 bases, and 19 bases lay in between. The V gene's germline CDR1 is PRHDT and CDR2 FYEKMQ (reference sequence). The length of the CDR3 is 16 residues.

Regarding this clone: Other DNA sequences in this specimen translate into the identical CDR3. V is TRBV20-1 and J is TRBJ2-5; D unclear. V lost 0 bases to trimming and J lost 8 bases, with 7 bases between them. Germline CDR1 reads DFQATT; CDR2 reads SNEGSKA (reference sequence). The CDR3 extends over 11 amino acids. CDR3 in DNA: TGCAGTGCTAGAGAAGGCGGTACCCAGTACTTC. Its translation: CSAREGGTQYF.

The V call is TRBV28, the J call TRBJ2-3, with D possibly matching TRBD2 (5 bases). The CDR3 runs to 16 residues. V gave up 4 bases and J gave up 4 bases, with 18 bases separating them. Germline CDR1 MDHEN, CDR2 SYDVKM. CDR3 bases: TGTGCCAGCAGTTCAGGACTTACCAACGGTCCAGATACGCAGTATTTT. It is translated as CASSSGLTNGPDTQYF. Together with reference TRBV28 and TRBJ2-3, the CDR3 gives the full variable domain: DVKVTQSSRYLVKRTGEKVFLECVQDMDHENMFWYRQDPGLGLRLIYFSYDVKMKEKGDIPEGYSVSREKKERFSLILESASTNQTSMYLCASSSGLTNGPDTQYFGPGTRLTVL.